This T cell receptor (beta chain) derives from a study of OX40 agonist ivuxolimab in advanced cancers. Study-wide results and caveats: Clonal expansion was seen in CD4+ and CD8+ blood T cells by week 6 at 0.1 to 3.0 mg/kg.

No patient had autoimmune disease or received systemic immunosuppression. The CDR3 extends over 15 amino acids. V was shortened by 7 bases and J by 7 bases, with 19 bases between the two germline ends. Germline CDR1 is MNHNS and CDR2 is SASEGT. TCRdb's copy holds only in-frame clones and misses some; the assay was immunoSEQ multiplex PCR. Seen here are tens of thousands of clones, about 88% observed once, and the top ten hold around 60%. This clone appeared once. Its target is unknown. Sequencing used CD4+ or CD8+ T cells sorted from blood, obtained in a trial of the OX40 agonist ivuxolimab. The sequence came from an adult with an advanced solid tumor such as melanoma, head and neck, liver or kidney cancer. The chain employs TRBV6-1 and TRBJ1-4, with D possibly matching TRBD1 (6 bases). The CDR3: CASKYPGDMSEKLFF. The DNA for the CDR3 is TGTGCCAGCAAATATCCCGGGGACATGAGTGAAAAACTGTTTTTT.